This T cell receptor (beta chain) was identified during a study of cytomegalovirus exposure and HLA in healthy donors. This clone was seen only a few times. Primers for the PCR totalled 60 Vbeta and 13 Jbeta. In the study's own analysis: In a later analysis, approximately 80 million unique TCR beta chains included roughly 11 million shared by two or more donors. The data were produced by immunoSEQ multiplex PCR, yet TCRdb's version contains in-frame clones alone and is incomplete. V and J calls and clone size are given by that table; D and trimming were obtained from the DNA. The table includes some 110,000 clones, approximately 80% detected once. The sequence was obtained from a woman in her late teens or twenties in good health and CMV-seropositive. The specimen sequenced was PBMCs.

CDR3 sequence (DNA): TGCGCCAGCAGCCAAGCCCAGCTAGCGGGAGGTTTAAATACGCAGTATTTT. This translates into CASSQAQLAGGLNTQYF. This chain uses TRBV4-1 with TRBJ2-3; 11 nucleotides align to TRBD2. Germline trimming cut 1 base from V and 7 bases from J; bases unmatched to any gene: 10. This CDR3 region has 17 residues. CDR1 is MGHRA and CDR2 is YSYEKL in the germline V gene.